One T cell receptor beta chain is described in this entry. Terminally differentiated effector memory CD45RA+ cells were excluded by CCR7 positive selection of CD45RO-negative cells. This record comes from a study of shared clonotypes between healthy human individuals. This CDR3 region has 16 residues. The germline gives CDR1 MNHEY, CDR2 SMNVEV (reference sequence). V shed 5 bases and J shed 0 bases, with 16 bases lying between them. Method: immunoSEQ multiplex PCR; TCRdb's copy keeps in-frame clones and lacks some. The table shows approximately 2,000,000 clones, with 93% occurring only once. The sequenced sample consisted of naive CD8+ T cells from PBMCs. The receptor was derived from a man aged 18 to 30 in good health. Some clones in this sample may be carry-over from other donors' samples. This chain uses TRBV27 with TRBJ1-2; weak D call: TRBD1 (5 bases). CDR3 nucleotides: TGTGCCAGCAGTCCATTATGGGGGGGAGCTAACTATGGCTACACCTTC. It is translated as CASSPLWGGANYGYTF.